A selection of T cell receptor beta chains follows, all from one sample in a study of vaccination and CD4 T cells after COVID-19. Each CDR3 protein is one row after TCRdb ran MiXCR on the PCR reads. The table has some 7,000 distinct CDR3 sequences, roughly a third seen once. For these receptors, no antigen is known. The material sequenced was CD4+ T cells from blood, cultured in vitro. All receptors derive from a human donor in good health. Both conserved end residues are part of each CDR3. A D gene is named only where the DNA matches it firmly. Part of the rows lack a size; the others show once, few, many or a class for expanded clones.

D gene: .
clone size: .
V gene: TRBV28
J gene: TRBJ2-7
CDR3 protein: CASSFQSNEQYF
CDR3 DNA: TGTGCCAGCAGTTTTCAATCCAACGAGCAGTACTTC

D gene: TRBD1
clone size: .
V gene: TRBV7-9
J gene: TRBJ1-2
CDR3 protein: CASSSGGTAYKGGYTF
CDR3 DNA: TGTGCCAGCAGCTCCGGAGGGACAGCGTATAAGGGGGGCTACACCTTC

D gene: .
clone size: .
V gene: TRBV6-1
J gene: TRBJ1-2
CDR3 protein: CASSAWGASGYTF
CDR3 DNA: TGTGCCAGCAGTGCGTGGGGCGCGTCCGGCTACACCTTC

D gene: .
clone size: .
V gene: TRBV24-1
J gene: TRBJ2-2
CDR3 protein: CATSGGLAGELFF
CDR3 DNA: TGTGCCACCAGTGGGGGGCTAGCCGGGGAGCTGTTTTTT

D gene: TRBD1
clone size: .
V gene: TRBV6-1
J gene: TRBJ2-7
CDR3 protein: CASSVSDRDEQYF
CDR3 DNA: TGTGCCAGCAGTGTCTCGGACAGGGACGAGCAGTACTTC

D gene: .
clone size: .
V gene: TRBV28
J gene: TRBJ2-1
CDR3 protein: CASSSPGRPSYEQFF
CDR3 DNA: TGTGCCAGCAGTTCCCCGGGACGGCCCAGCTATGAGCAGTTCTTC

D gene: TRBD1
clone size: few
V gene: TRBV6-2/TRBV6-3
J gene: TRBJ2-7
CDR3 protein: CASRRQGGGYEQYF
CDR3 DNA: TGTGCCAGCAGAAGACAGGGGGGCGGATACGAGCAGTACTTC

D gene: .
clone size: .
V gene: TRBV25-1
J gene: TRBJ2-7
CDR3 protein: CASSGGNEQYF
CDR3 DNA: TGTGCCAGCAGTGGGGGTAACGAGCAGTACTTC

D gene: .
clone size: .
V gene: TRBV6-2/TRBV6-3
J gene: TRBJ1-2
CDR3 protein: CASRPHHTYNYGYTF
CDR3 DNA: TGTGCCAGCCGGCCTCATCATACTTACAACTATGGCTACACCTTC

D gene: .
clone size: few
V gene: TRBV6-5
J gene: TRBJ1-6
CDR3 protein: CASSYLGSRSPLHF
CDR3 DNA: TGTGCCAGCAGTTACTTGGGTTCTCGATCACCCCTCCACTTT

D gene: .
clone size: medium-sized
V gene: TRBV20-1
J gene: TRBJ1-2
CDR3 protein: CSAWGGETSYGYTF
CDR3 DNA: TGCAGTGCTTGGGGGGGGGAAACCAGCTATGGCTACACCTTC

D gene: .
clone size: medium-sized
V gene: TRBV20-1
J gene: TRBJ2-5
CDR3 protein: CSAQEDRGETQYF
CDR3 DNA: TGCAGTGCTCAGGAAGATCGGGGAGAGACCCAGTACTTC

D gene: .
clone size: .
V gene: TRBV7-8
J gene: TRBJ1-2
CDR3 protein: CASSLEEVQRGYTF
CDR3 DNA: TGTGCCAGCAGCTTGGAAGAGGTCCAAAGAGGCTACACCTTC

D gene: .
clone size: .
V gene: TRBV19
J gene: TRBJ1-2
CDR3 protein: CASRATGTDYGYTF
CDR3 DNA: TGTGCCAGTAGAGCTACAGGGACCGACTATGGCTACACCTTC

D gene: .
clone size: .
V gene: TRBV12-3/TRBV12-4
J gene: TRBJ2-5
CDR3 protein: CASSLIEGETQYF
CDR3 DNA: TGTGCCAGCAGTTTGATTGAAGGAGAGACCCAGTACTTC

D gene: TRBD1
clone size: .
V gene: TRBV5-4
J gene: TRBJ2-5
CDR3 protein: CASRRGTGGAGETQYF
CDR3 DNA: TGTGCCAGCCGGCGGGGGACAGGGGGCGCCGGGGAGACCCAGTACTTC

D gene: .
clone size: few
V gene: TRBV10-3
J gene: TRBJ2-5
CDR3 protein: CAISDSSGSFQETQYF
CDR3 DNA: TGTGCCATCAGTGATTCCAGTGGCTCGTTCCAAGAGACCCAGTACTTC

D gene: .
clone size: few
V gene: TRBV10-3
J gene: TRBJ1-6
CDR3 protein: CAIKTDNSPLHF
CDR3 DNA: TGTGCCATCAAAACAGATAATTCACCCCTCCACTTT

D gene: TRBD1
clone size: once
V gene: TRBV5-1
J gene: TRBJ2-5
CDR3 protein: CASSSPPSVQGTQETQYF
CDR3 DNA: TGCGCCAGCAGCTCTCCGCCCAGCGTACAGGGGACCCAAGAGACCCAGTACTTC

D gene: .
clone size: few
V gene: TRBV7-2
J gene: TRBJ1-6
CDR3 protein: CASSLVGPGLGYSPLHF
CDR3 DNA: TGTGCCAGCAGCCTTGTGGGACCGGGCTTGGGATATTCACCCCTCCACTTT

D gene: .
clone size: few
V gene: TRBV28
J gene: TRBJ1-5
CDR3 protein: CASSQTGGGTQPQHF
CDR3 DNA: TGTGCCAGCAGTCAGACCGGCGGGGGTACTCAGCCCCAGCATTTT

D gene: .
clone size: few
V gene: TRBV6-1
J gene: TRBJ1-1
CDR3 protein: CASGRPAEAFF
CDR3 DNA: TGTGCCAGCGGCCGGCCTGCTGAAGCTTTCTTT

D gene: .
clone size: .
V gene: TRBV5-8
J gene: TRBJ1-2
CDR3 protein: CASRWDTNYGYTF
CDR3 DNA: TGTGCCAGCAGATGGGACACTAACTATGGCTACACCTTC

D gene: TRBD2
clone size: medium-sized
V gene: TRBV6-1
J gene: TRBJ2-5
CDR3 protein: CASMRSGAQETQYF
CDR3 DNA: TGTGCCAGCATGAGGAGCGGGGCCCAAGAGACCCAGTACTTC

D gene: .
clone size: .
V gene: TRBV5-4
J gene: TRBJ1-2
CDR3 protein: CASSPVQGRGYTF
CDR3 DNA: TGTGCCAGCAGCCCCGTCCAGGGGAGAGGCTACACCTTC

D gene: .
clone size: few
V gene: TRBV7-2
J gene: TRBJ1-1
CDR3 protein: CASSLAVTVEAFF
CDR3 DNA: TGTGCCAGCAGCTTAGCAGTGACAGTTGAAGCTTTCTTT